A selection of T cell receptor beta chains follows, all from one sample in a study of cytomegalovirus exposure and HLA in healthy donors. Clones were read by immunoSEQ multiplex PCR, and TCRdb kept only the in-frame ones, dropping some. The table lists almost 200,000 clones, around three quarters of them singletons, with under 2% in the top ten. Sequences were obtained from PBMCs. These receptors were collected from a man younger than 45 in good health and CMV-seronegative. CDR3s leave out the opening cysteine and the closing phenylalanine or tryptophan. D genes are given only for firm matches.

V	length	J	D	CDR3
TRBV29-1	11	TRBJ1-1	TRBD1	SGGQGVSVEAF
TRBV5-1	11	TRBJ2-7	-	ASGELRSYEQY
TRBV6-1	12	TRBJ2-7	TRBD1	ASSGPGQWAEQY
TRBV10-3	12	-	-	AISVGGDPYEQY
TRBV19	13	TRBJ1-4	TRBD1	ASSTGTGRNEKLF
TRBV19	13	TRBJ2-7	TRBD2	ASSISGRASYEQY
TRBV5-1	12	TRBJ2-7	-	ASSLAPGKYEQY
TRBV28	13	TRBJ1-2	-	ASSAPILDSYGYT
TRBV28	12	TRBJ2-7	-	ASSPSTERSEQY
TRBV6-8	15	TRBJ1-5	-	ASSYSHWGPGNQPQH
TRBV28	12	TRBJ2-4	-	ASSLTGGGNIQY
TRBV7-9	13	TRBJ1-4	TRBD1	ASSLRGQLGQKLF
TRBV11-3	12	TRBJ2-1	TRBD2	ASSPGTSYNEQF
TRBV7-9	11	TRBJ2-3	-	ASREEFTDTQY
TRBV9	10	TRBJ2-3	-	ASSVGADTQY
TRBV7-9	13	TRBJ2-5	TRBD2	ASSFSGRAQETQY
TRBV25-1	14	TRBJ2-3	TRBD1	ASSPWGQGAVDTQY
TRBV6-1	13	TRBJ1-5	TRBD1	ASSIQGSSNQPQH
TRBV6-5	11	TRBJ1-2	-	ASSERQNYGYT
TRBV13	11	TRBJ1-2	-	ASSSRGNYGYT
TRBV29-1	10	TRBJ2-7	-	SVTARGYEQY
TRBV5-1	12	TRBJ2-7	TRBD1	ATSPGTGSVEQY
TRBV10-2	14	TRBJ2-7	TRBD2	ASSPQTSGAAYEQY
TRBV2	13	TRBJ2-2	-	ASTTEAANTGELF
TRBV27	10	TRBJ2-1	-	ASMGDYNEQF
TRBV27	13	TRBJ2-7	-	ASSFRLAGTYEQY
TRBV4-2	17	TRBJ1-2	-	ASSQILFRDNPTIYGYT
TRBV19	11	TRBJ1-5	TRBD1	ASSPQGAQPQH
TRBV7-3	13	TRBJ2-1	TRBD2	ASSFLAGPINEQF
TRBV7-2	10	TRBJ2-7	-	ASSSPGYEQY
TRBV23-1	18	TRBJ2-7	TRBD2	ASSLGGASSGRAVSYEQY
TRBV9	15	TRBJ2-1	TRBD1	ASGGQGSSPVYNEQF
TRBV6-1	10	TRBJ2-1	-	AGGFSYNEQF
TRBV28	13	TRBJ2-3	TRBD1	ASSLRGQTPDTQY
TRBV29-1	11	TRBJ2-3	-	SVERGLADTQY
TRBV9	15	TRBJ2-2	-	ASSVNSGSGGTGELF
TRBV6-5	12	TRBJ2-7	TRBD1	ASSYRDRNYEQY
TRBV13	12	TRBJ2-3	-	ASSYGGNTDTQY
TRBV30	10	TRBJ2-3	-	AWGLATDTQY
TRBV9	11	TRBJ2-7	TRBD2	ASSSGGSYEQY
TRBV27	14	TRBJ1-1	-	ASSLKSYRAHTEAF
TRBV30	12	TRBJ2-7	TRBD1	AWSRDRGTYEQY
TRBV11-2	16	TRBJ2-2	-	ASSSNTGQIQNTGELF
TRBV29-1	12	TRBJ2-7	-	SVVTISSSYEQY
TRBV18	13	TRBJ2-5	TRBD1	ASSPPTGVQETQY
TRBV2	14	TRBJ2-5	TRBD1	ASSELDRVYQETQY
TRBV7-9	13	TRBJ1-4	TRBD1	ASSWGDRGNEKLF
TRBV9	13	TRBJ2-2	TRBD2	ASSATSGSTGELF
TRBV5-8	12	TRBJ1-6	TRBD1	ASSPGGTNSPLH
TRBV28	12	TRBJ2-7	TRBD1	ASSITTGSHEQY
TRBV30	12	TRBJ1-5	-	AWSVGGFGQPQH
TRBV6-1	12	TRBJ1-1	-	ASRIQEQNTEAF
TRBV25-1	13	TRBJ2-5	TRBD1	ASSEGQGGKETQY
TRBV28	13	TRBJ2-2	TRBD1	ASRGGTGATGELF
TRBV19	11	TRBJ2-7	-	ASSGDLDYEQY
TRBV6-6	12	TRBJ1-3	-	ASSYGGYGNTIY
TRBV9	12	TRBJ2-7	-	ASSVGIGVFEQY
TRBV4-1	18	TRBJ2-7	TRBD2	ASSQRPGTSEIIHSYEQY
TRBV5-1	13	TRBJ2-1	TRBD2	ASSSAGGNYNEQF
TRBV11-3	11	TRBJ2-1	-	ASSLGPWAEQF